This T cell receptor beta chain was retrieved from a study of OX40 agonist ivuxolimab in advanced cancers. Study-level background: Patients were treated with intravenous ivuxolimab, dosed at 0.01 to 10 mg/kg and infused every 2 weeks.

TCRdb keeps only in-frame clones here, not all; method: immunoSEQ multiplex PCR. Found here are tens of thousands of clones, roughly nine tenths of them singletons; the top ten hold about 3.8%. This clone was detected a few times. V dropped 1 base and J dropped 4; count of bases not matched to a gene: 7. Per the germline V gene, CDR1 is SGHAT and CDR2 is FQNNGV. The CDR3 is made up of 17 amino acids. The clonotype was recovered from an adult with an advanced solid tumor such as melanoma, head and neck, liver or kidney cancer. The rearrangement links TRBV11-2 to TRBJ2-3, with TRBD1 matching over 11 bases. The source was CD4+ or CD8+ T cells sorted from blood, collected in a trial of the OX40 agonist ivuxolimab. The CDR3 coding sequence is TGTGCCAGCAGCTTAGCGTTCGGACAGGGGGCTGCAGATACGCAGTATTTT. Residues: CASSLAFGQGAADTQYF.